A single sample gave rise to the 27 T cell receptor beta chains below, sequenced in a study of shared clonotypes between healthy human individuals. Generated by immunoSEQ multiplex PCR, the TCRdb table keeps only in-frame clones and is missing some. The sample includes approximately 2,000,000 clones, 85% to 95% of them seen just once. Sequencing was done on a sample of naive CD4+ T cells from PBMCs. Subset described: CD45RA+ positively selected. The origin of the receptors is a man aged 18-30 years in good health. Some clones in this sample may be carry-over from other donors' samples.

A remark on this clone: Other DNA sequences in this sample translate to the same CDR3. This chain connects TRBV7-9 to TRBJ2-7; 9 bases line up with TRBD1. In germline, CDR1 is SEHNR, CDR2 FQNEAQ (reference sequence). The CDR3 extends over 14 amino acids. Losses at the gene ends were 6 bases for V and 7 bases for J; bases not matched to a gene: 10. The CDR3 here is CASSPGTGSREQYF. DNA for the CDR3: TGTGCCAGCAGTCCCGGGACAGGGTCTCGGGAGCAGTACTTC. The complete variable domain, with remaining parts taken from reference TRBV7-9 and TRBJ2-7, reads DTGVSQNPRHKITKRGQNVTFRCDPISEHNRLYWYRQTLGQGPEFLTYFQNEAQLEKSRLLSDRFSAERPKGSFSTLEIQRTEQGDSAMYLCASSPGTGSREQYFGPGTRLTVT.

The rearrangement uses TRBV12-1 and TRBJ1-5; the D call in the table, TRBD1, was not verified against the DNA. TRBV12-1 is a documented pseudogene. There are 14 residues in the CDR3. The CDR3 bases are TGTGCCAGCAGCTCGTGGACAGGGATTCTGCCCCAGCATTTT. Amino acid sequence: CASSSWTGILPQHF.

The rearrangement links TRBV6-1 to TRBJ2-3; tentative D call: TRBD1 (5 bases). Germline V gives CDR1 MNHNS, CDR2 SASEGT. The CDR3 spans 14 residues. Trimming pared 2 bases from V and 3 bases from J, leaving 9 bases between. The CDR3 loop is CASSEQGITDTQYF. In DNA, the CDR3 is TGTGCCAGCAGTGAACAGGGTATTACAGATACGCAGTATTTT.

The genes are TRBV5-5 and TRBJ1-1; D may be TRBD1 (5 bases). The CDR3 length is 15 residues. The germline V gene encodes CDR1 SGHKS and CDR2 YYEKEE (reference sequence). V was shortened by 4 bases and J by 1 base, with 14 bases between the two germline ends. The CDR3 sequence is CASSPGRQQNTEAFF. The CDR3 nucleotides are TGTGCCAGCAGCCCGGGGAGACAGCAGAACACTGAAGCTTTCTTT.

This clone appeared a single time. The J gene is TRBJ1-3, the V gene TRBV7-2; tentative D call: TRBD1 (6 bases). The germline V gene encodes CDR1 SGHTA and CDR2 FQGNSA. This CDR3 has 19 amino acids. V dropped 0 bases and J dropped 0 bases, with 18 bases sitting between them. The CDR3: CASSLAGSGALYSGNTIYF. The CDR3 DNA reads as TGTGCCAGCAGCTTAGCGGGGTCAGGGGCCCTATACTCTGGAAACACCATATATTTT.

This chain links TRBV5-1 with TRBJ2-7; TRBD1 matches at 10 bases. The germline gives CDR1 SGHRS, CDR2 YFSETQ. The CDR3 is 16 amino acids. The V segment lost 1 base and the J segment 3 bases; nucleotides outside the gene matches: 7. The CDR3 loop reads CASSLLPRDRGYEQYF. The CDR3 DNA reads as TGCGCCAGCAGCTTGCTCCCGCGGGACAGGGGCTACGAGCAGTACTTC.

V gene TRBV5-4 combines with J gene TRBJ1-1, with TRBD1 matching 7 bases. The CDR3 spans 13 residues. The ends lost 5 bases at V and 7 bases at J; junction bases unmatched: 8. CDR1 and CDR2 from the germline V gene are SGHNT and YYREEE (reference sequence). The CDR3 DNA is TGTGCCAGCAGTCCAGGGGGGACTGGTGAAGCTTTCTTT. This translates into CASSPGGTGEAFF.

The J gene is TRBJ2-7, the V gene TRBV28, with 9 bases lining up with TRBD2. V shed 5 bases and J 4 bases; nucleotides not matched to a gene: 9. Germline CDR1 is MDHEN and CDR2 is SYDVKM. This CDR3 comprises 15 residues. The CDR3 DNA sequence: TGTGCCAGCAGTAGCTCTAGCGGGAAACGGTACGAGCAGTACTTC. Amino acids: CASSSSSGKRYEQYF.

The chain has TRBV27 and TRBJ1-4; TRBD1 might be the D (6 bases). Trimming stripped 8 bases from V and 7 bases from J, with 23 bases between. This CDR3 is 16 amino acids long. Germline CDR1 is MNHEY and CDR2 is SMNVEV (reference sequence). In nucleotides, the CDR3 is TGTGCCAGCGGGGGGCGGCCTCCCAACCGGGGTGAAAAACTGTTTTTT. It translates to CASGGRPPNRGEKLFF.

V and J are TRBV5-4 and TRBJ1-3; D gene unclear. This CDR3 is built from 14 residues. Per the germline V gene, CDR1 is SGHNT and CDR2 is YYREEE (reference sequence). V lost 7 bases and J 6 bases, leaving 17 bases between the germline ends. DNA for the CDR3: TGTGCCAGCGGTTCCCTGCCGACAAAAAACACCATATATTTT. It specifies CASGSLPTKNTIYF.

This clone has only one observation. Here the CDR3 reads CASSPELAKNIQYF. The CDR3 DNA sequence: TGCGCCAGCAGCCCCGAACTAGCCAAAAACATTCAGTACTTC. The chain couples TRBV5-1 to TRBJ2-4; the D is unclear. V was trimmed by 4 bases and J by 0 bases, leaving 8 bases between them. The CDR3 has 14 residues. The germline V gene has CDR1 SGHRS and CDR2 YFSETQ.

The chain recombines TRBV14 with TRBJ2-5, with 7 bases identical to TRBD1. With V trimmed by 3 bases and J by 4 bases, 14 bases remained unmatched. The CDR3 loop spans 17 amino acids. The germline gives CDR1 SGHDN, CDR2 FVKESK. The CDR3 here is CASSHPYRGRGVETQYF. CDR3 in DNA: TGTGCCAGCAGCCACCCCTACAGGGGCCGGGGCGTAGAGACCCAGTACTTC.

V and J are TRBV7-3 and TRBJ2-5; 7 bases agree with TRBD2. The CDR3 is 15 amino acids. V was clipped by 5 bases and J by 1 base; unmatched bases: 7. Germline lookup yields CDR1 SGHTA and CDR2 FQGTGA. The CDR3 DNA reads TGTGCCAGCAGCAAGTCAGCGGGGCCCCAAGAGACCCAGTACTTC. It codes for CASSKSAGPQETQYF.

This chain joins TRBV29-1 and TRBJ2-2; D unclear. Germline assignment: CDR1 SQVTM and CDR2 ANQGSEA. This CDR3 spans 15 amino acids. With 6 bases removed from V and 0 bases from J, the gap between germline ends came to 14 bases. The CDR3 region has the DNA TGCAGCGTGACCGATGGCGGCACGAACACCGGGGAGCTGTTTTTT. Amino acid sequence: CSVTDGGTNTGELFF.

This clone was seen just once. V is TRBV6-1 and J is TRBJ2-2, with 7 bases fitting TRBD2. Trimming cost V 4 bases and J 6 bases; bases outside gene matches: 11. Per germline, CDR1 MNHNS and CDR2 SASEGT. There are 16 residues in the CDR3. DNA for the CDR3: TGTGCCAGCAGTGCGGGACTACCCCTCCTTTCCGGGGAGCTGTTTTTT. Residues: CASSAGLPLLSGELFF.

The chain couples TRBV5-4 to TRBJ2-5; possibly TRBD1 for D (6 bases). This CDR3 contains 15 residues. V dropped 3 bases and J dropped 0 bases, with 12 bases sitting between them. CDR1 and CDR2 (germline): SGHNT, YYREEE (reference sequence). The CDR3 here is CASSYGQTYQETQYF. The CDR3 coding sequence is TGTGCCAGCAGCTACGGACAGACCTACCAAGAGACCCAGTACTTC.

The chain combines TRBV11-2 with TRBJ2-5, with 10 bases that match TRBD2. The germline CDR1 and CDR2 sequences are SGHAT and FQNNGV. The J segment lost 4 bases and the V segment lost 3 bases, leaving 11 bases of the junction unmatched. The CDR3 spans 17 residues. CDR3 sequence reads: CASSFGASAGGPETQYF. The CDR3 region has the DNA TGTGCCAGCAGCTTTGGGGCCTCAGCGGGAGGGCCAGAGACCCAGTACTTC.

The V and J genes are TRBV5-1 and TRBJ2-7; 8 positions agree with TRBD1. Germline loops: CDR1 SGHRS, CDR2 YFSETQ. The CDR3 contains 16 residues. V lost 2 bases to trimming and J lost 2 bases; unmatched junction nucleotides: 9. The CDR3 sequence is CASSLQPGTGAYEQYF. The CDR3 DNA reads TGCGCCAGCAGCTTACAACCCGGGACAGGCGCCTACGAGCAGTACTTC.

The chain carries TRBV6-6 and TRBJ1-3; 7 positions agree with TRBD1. In germline, CDR1 is MNHNY, CDR2 SVGAGI (reference sequence). The CDR3 loop spans 14 amino acids. The V gene end was trimmed by 7 bases and the J gene end by 0 bases; junction bases not matched to a gene: 3. CDR3 sequence (DNA): TGTGCCAGCACCGACAGGGTCTCTGGAAACACCATATATTTT. This encodes CASTDRVSGNTIYF.

The chain has TRBV27 and TRBJ2-1; the match to TRBD2 covers 9 bases. The V gene's germline CDR1 is MNHEY and CDR2 SMNVEV (reference sequence). With V trimmed by 7 bases and J by 9 bases, 10 bases remained unmatched. The CDR3 length is 14 residues. The CDR3 bases are TGTGCCAGCATCGGGTCTAGCGGGATGGGTGAGCAGTTCTTC. This encodes CASIGSSGMGEQFF.

The rearrangement links TRBV7-3 to TRBJ1-5, with D perhaps matching TRBD1 (6 bases). This CDR3 region has 14 residues. Germline V CDR1 and CDR2: SGHTA, FQGTGA. The V gene lost 5 bases and the J gene lost 3 bases, with 11 bases spanning the gap. This chain's CDR3 is CASSPTGANQPQHF. For the CDR3, the DNA is TGTGCCAGCAGCCCGACAGGCGCCAATCAGCCCCAGCATTTT.

V usage is TRBV2 and J usage is TRBJ2-7, with 10 bases aligning to TRBD2. This CDR3 region has 19 residues. CDR1 is SNHLY, CDR2 FYNNEI, per germline. With V trimmed by 3 bases and J by 3 bases, 17 bases remained unmatched. CDR3 protein: CASSDTMGEASGRIYEQYF. The CDR3 DNA reads TGTGCCAGCAGTGATACAATGGGCGAGGCTAGCGGGAGAATCTACGAGCAGTACTTC.

The J gene is TRBJ2-1, the V gene TRBV5-1; 13 bases are shared with TRBD2. Germline loops: CDR1 SGHRS, CDR2 YFSETQ. Germline trimming cut 7 bases from V and 9 bases from J; bases unmatched to any gene: 7. The CDR3 loop spans 14 amino acids. The CDR3 reads CASAGLAGEGEQFF. The CDR3 nucleotides are TGCGCCAGCGCCGGACTAGCGGGAGAGGGTGAGCAGTTCTTC. The variable domain in full, completed from reference TRBV5-1 and TRBJ2-1, reads KAGVTQTPRYLIKTRGQQVTLSCSPISGHRSVSWYQQTPGQGLQFLFEYFSETQRNKGNFPGRFSGRQFSNSRSEMNVSTLELGDSALYLCASAGLAGEGEQFFGPGTRLTVL.

The V call is TRBV27, the J call TRBJ1-5, with unresolved D. The CDR3 extends over 14 amino acids. Trimming took 2 bases from V and 3 from J, leaving 8 bases between them. The germline gives CDR1 MNHEY, CDR2 SMNVEV (reference sequence). The CDR3 sequence is CASSLGGINQPQHF. The CDR3 DNA reads TGTGCCAGCAGTTTAGGCGGGATCAATCAGCCCCAGCATTTT.

The chain combines TRBV5-4 with TRBJ2-1, with a weak D call TRBD2 (6 bases). The CDR3 contains 16 residues. The V end lost 0 bases, the J end lost 2 bases, and 12 bases lay between the germline ends. The germline gives CDR1 SGHNT, CDR2 YYREEE (reference sequence). CDR3 sequence reads: CASSLAIGGTYNEQFF. The DNA of the CDR3 is TGTGCCAGCAGCTTGGCGATAGGAGGGACCTACAATGAGCAGTTCTTC.

The CDR3 sequence is CASSQGAAGDYEQYF. As DNA, the CDR3 is TGTGCCAGCAGCCAAGGGGCAGCGGGGGACTACGAGCAGTACTTC. The chain uses TRBV4-2 and TRBJ2-7; 8 positions agree with TRBD2. The germline V gene has CDR1 LGHNA and CDR2 YNFKEQ. V lost 1 base and J lost 3; bases outside the gene matches: 5. CDR3 size: 15 residues.

The J gene is TRBJ1-5, the V gene TRBV6-6; a possible D gene is TRBD1 (6 bases). Per the germline V gene, CDR1 is MNHNY and CDR2 is SVGAGI (reference sequence). The CDR3 has 15 residues. V was shortened by 6 bases and J by 1 base, with 13 bases between the two germline ends. The DNA of the CDR3 is TGTGCCAGCAGCCCTTTTCAGGGGAGCAATCAGCCCCAGCATTTT. It encodes CASSPFQGSNQPQHF.